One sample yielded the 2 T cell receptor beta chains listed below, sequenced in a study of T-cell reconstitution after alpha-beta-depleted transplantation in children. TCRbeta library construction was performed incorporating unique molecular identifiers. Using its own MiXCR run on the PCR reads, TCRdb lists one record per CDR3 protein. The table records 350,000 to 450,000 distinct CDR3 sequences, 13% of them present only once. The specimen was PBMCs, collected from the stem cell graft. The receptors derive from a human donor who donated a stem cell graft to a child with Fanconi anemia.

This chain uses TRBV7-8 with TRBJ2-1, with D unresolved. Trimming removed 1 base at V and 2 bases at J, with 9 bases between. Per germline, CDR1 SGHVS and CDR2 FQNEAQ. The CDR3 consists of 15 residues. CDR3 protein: CASSLGSRTYNEQFF. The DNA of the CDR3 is TGTGCCAGCAGCTTAGGAAGTAGGACCTACAATGAGCAGTTCTTC.

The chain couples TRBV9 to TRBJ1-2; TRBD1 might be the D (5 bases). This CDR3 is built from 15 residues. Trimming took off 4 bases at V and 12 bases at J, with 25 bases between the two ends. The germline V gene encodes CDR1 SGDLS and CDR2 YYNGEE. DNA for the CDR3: TGTGCCAGCAGCAATTCCCCTACCGGACTAAAGGGACACACCTTC. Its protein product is CASSNSPTGLKGHTF. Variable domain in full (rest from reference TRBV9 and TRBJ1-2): DSGVTQTPKHLITATGQRVTLRCSPRSGDLSVYWYQQSLDQGLQFLIQYYNGEERAKGNILERFSAQQFPDLHSELNLSSLELGDSALYFCASSNSPTGLKGHTFGSGTRLTVV.